Below, 23 T cell receptor beta chains from the same sample are listed, as sequenced in a study of T cell repertoires in cytomegalovirus infection. TCRdb passed the reads through MiXCR, listing each CDR3 protein once. The table shows approximately 730,000 distinct CDR3 sequences, with roughly 28% occurring only once. Antigens for these TCRs are unknown. Sequenced here: cultured CD8+ T cells from PBMCs, sampled from culture after CMV antigen stimulation. The receptors stem from a human donor in good health (CMV status not recorded). Some clones in this sample may be carry-over from other donors' samples.

This clonotype was seen only a few times. The chain recombines TRBV10-3 with TRBJ1-5, with D possibly TRBD1 on 6 matching bases. Germline loops: CDR1 ENHRY, CDR2 SYGVKD. The CDR3 is 16 amino acids. Trimming removed 2 bases from V and 3 bases from J, with 14 bases in between. The CDR3 loop is CAISEVGGGINQPQHF. The CDR3 coding sequence is TGTGCCATCAGTGAGGTTGGAGGGGGAATCAATCAGCCCCAGCATTTT.

This chain links TRBV4-1 with TRBJ1-5; TRBD1 matches at 9 bases. The CDR3 extends over 16 amino acids. V shed 3 bases and J 8 bases; nucleotides not matched to a gene: 11. The germline V gene encodes CDR1 MGHRA and CDR2 YSYEKL. The CDR3 sequence: CASSQKGQGLQEPQHF. CDR3 nucleotides: TGCGCCAGCAGCCAGAAGGGACAGGGTTTACAGGAGCCCCAGCATTTT.

This clonotype has just a few counts. The chain combines TRBV20-1 with TRBJ1-2; D is unclear. Trimming removed 6 bases from V and 3 bases from J, with 14 bases in between. CDR1 is DFQATT, CDR2 SNEGSKA, per germline (reference sequence). The CDR3 spans 13 residues. The CDR3 bases are TGCAGTGCGGGGAGCCTGGCTGACTATGGCTACACCTTC. Translation gives CSAGSLADYGYTF.

The sample holds a few counts of this clonotype. This chain connects TRBV7-8 to TRBJ1-2, with a weak D call TRBD1 (5 bases). This CDR3 has 16 residues. V was pared by 4 bases and J by 3 bases, with 18 bases between. Germline V gene data show CDR1 as SGHVS and CDR2 as FQNEAQ. CDR3: CASSSSGTRVDYGYTF. As DNA, the CDR3 is TGTGCCAGCAGCTCCTCCGGGACCCGAGTCGACTATGGCTACACCTTC.

The chain combines TRBV7-6 with TRBJ2-7; 10 bases line up with TRBD2. This CDR3 spans 16 amino acids. Germline loops: CDR1 SGHVS, CDR2 FNYEAQ. With 6 bases clipped from V and 4 bases from J, the junction kept 12 bases outside the gene matches. The DNA of the CDR3 is TGTGCCAGCAGTCTTTTGGCTAGCGGGGGTCAATACGAGCAGTACTTC. It yields the protein CASSLLASGGQYEQYF.

This chain's CDR3 is CASSLPYDRTEETQYF. In DNA, the CDR3 is TGTGCCAGCAGCTTACCGTATGACAGGACCGAAGAGACCCAGTACTTC. The chain is built from TRBV11-2 and TRBJ2-5; D perhaps matches TRBD1 (6 bases). The germline V gene encodes CDR1 SGHAT and CDR2 FQNNGV. The CDR3 is made up of 16 amino acids. The V and J ends lost 2 bases and 3 bases respectively, with 16 bases between them.

This clonotype occurred once. This chain's CDR3 is CVSGVAGEADTQYF. For the CDR3, the DNA is TGTGTCTCAGGGGTCGCGGGTGAAGCAGATACGCAGTATTTT. This chain joins TRBV27 and TRBJ2-3; D is perhaps TRBD1 (6 bases). The germline V gene has CDR1 MNHEY and CDR2 SMNVEV (reference sequence). The length of the CDR3 is 14 residues.

The rearrangement joins TRBV11-3 to TRBJ2-2; a possible D gene is TRBD2 (5 bases). CDR3 length: 17 amino acids. Germline-derived CDR1 and CDR2 are SGHNT and YENEEA. V was pared by 2 bases and J by 4 bases, with 17 bases between. CDR3 DNA: TGTGCCAGCAGCTTAATCGGGTTTTCCGGGGTCACCGGGGAGCTGTTTTTT. Amino acid sequence: CASSLIGFSGVTGELFF.

This chain connects TRBV9 to TRBJ1-2, with 8 bases aligning to TRBD1. Germline values: CDR1 SGDLS, CDR2 YYNGEE. This CDR3 spans 15 amino acids. The junction had 6 bases not matched to a gene; V was cut back by 3 bases and J by 2 bases. CDR3 amino acids: CASSGQGLLNYGYTF. CDR3 sequence (DNA): TGTGCCAGCAGCGGACAGGGGCTACTAAACTATGGCTACACCTTC.

This clonotype was seen ten or more times. The chain employs TRBV6-6 and TRBJ1-1, with no clear D. This CDR3 region has 14 residues. V lost 6 bases and J 3 bases, leaving 14 bases between the germline ends. From germline, CDR1 is MNHNY and CDR2 SVGAGI (reference sequence). The CDR3 region has the DNA TGTGCCAGCAGCCCCGCCCCCTGGGACACTGAAGCTTTCTTT. Translated: CASSPAPWDTEAFF.

With regard to this clonotype: A much larger clone lies one base from this, so it may be a read error. The CDR3 loop reads CASTPADRSLPDYEKLFF. The CDR3 DNA follows: TGTGCCAGCACCCCAGCGGACAGGTCCTTACCCGACTATGAAAAACTGTTTTTT. The chain carries TRBV7-9 and TRBJ1-4; 7 bases map to TRBD1. CDR1 SEHNR and CDR2 FQNEAQ come from the germline V gene (reference sequence). This CDR3 comprises 18 residues. J lost 6 bases, V lost 7 bases, and 20 bases had no gene match.

CDR3 amino acids: CASSLTGRGYEQYV. Here the CDR3 DNA reads TGTGCCAGCAGCCTGACAGGGAGAGGCTACGAGCAGTACGTC. V usage is TRBV12-3 or TRBV12-4 and J usage is TRBJ2-7, with 7 bases aligning to TRBD1. This CDR3 region has 14 residues. Trimming at V came to 6 bases and at J to 3 bases, leaving 8 bases not matched to a gene.

This clonotype came up a few times. The V call is TRBV18, the J call TRBJ2-3; D might be TRBD2 (5 bases). The ends were cut back, 0 bases at V and 5 bases at J, with 15 bases in the middle. Germline V lookup: CDR1 KGHSH, CDR2 LQKENI. The CDR3 has 16 amino acids. CDR3 region: CASSPPEAQSGDTQYF. The CDR3, as DNA: TGTGCCAGCTCACCACCGGAGGCGCAGTCGGGAGATACGCAGTATTTT.

This clonotype has more than one count but fewer than ten. The J gene is TRBJ1-5, the V gene TRBV6-2 or TRBV6-3; D may be TRBD1 (6 bases). The ends were cut back, 4 bases at V and 0 bases at J, with 16 bases in the middle. Germline CDR1 and CDR2: MNHEY and SVGEGT. This CDR3 region has 17 residues. The CDR3 sequence: CASSFLTGTYSNQPQHF. The DNA for the CDR3 is TGTGCCAGCAGTTTCCTGACAGGCACCTATAGCAATCAGCCCCAGCATTTT.

The chain carries TRBV7-4 and TRBJ1-1; D is ambiguous. The CDR3 has 13 amino acids. Between the trimmed V and J ends, which lost 4 bases and 8 bases, there was a span of 14 bases. Germline loops: CDR1 SGHVT, CDR2 SQSDAQ. The CDR3 nucleotides read TGTGCCAGCAGCTCAGGATACGGGAGAGAAGCTTTCTTT. Translating it yields CASSSGYGREAFF.

The V and J genes are TRBV28 and TRBJ1-2; D is ambiguous. This CDR3 has 16 amino acids. The germline V gene has CDR1 MDHEN and CDR2 SYDVKM. Deletions cut 5 bases from V and 1 base from J, with 17 bases between. The CDR3 region is CASSPRLGGYNYGYTF. Here the CDR3 DNA reads TGTGCCAGCAGTCCGCGCTTGGGCGGTTATAACTATGGCTACACCTTC.

The sample holds a few counts of this clonotype. This sequence joins TRBV19 and TRBJ1-2, with 9 bases aligning to TRBD1. In germline, CDR1 is LNHDA, CDR2 SQIVND (reference sequence). Trimming took 7 bases from V and 7 from J; bases not matched to a gene: 4. The CDR3 totals 12 residues. CDR3 amino acids: CASTQGARGYTF. For the CDR3, the DNA is TGTGCCAGTACACAGGGGGCGCGTGGCTACACCTTC.

This clonotype was observed at least ten times. The chain links TRBV7-6 to TRBJ1-3, with a weak D call TRBD1 (6 bases). Germline loops: CDR1 SGHVS, CDR2 FNYEAQ. Trimming removed 4 bases from V and 0 bases from J, with 16 bases in between. CDR3 length: 17 residues. The CDR3, as DNA: TGTGCCAGCAGCTCCCTGGAGGGGGAGAGCTCTGGAAACACCATATATTTT. Translated, it gives CASSSLEGESSGNTIYF.

This clonotype was counted many times. The chain employs TRBV7-9 and TRBJ1-1; TRBD1 is a possible D gene (5 bases). V gave up 5 bases and J gave up 6 bases, with 13 bases separating them. Germline V gene data show CDR1 as SEHNR and CDR2 as FQNEAQ (reference sequence). The CDR3 loop spans 13 amino acids. CDR3 sequence reads: CASSLSGKAEAFF. The CDR3 DNA is TGTGCCAGCAGCCTTTCAGGGAAGGCTGAAGCTTTCTTT.

This clonotype has a handful of counts. This chain connects TRBV7-8 to TRBJ2-5, with a possible D match to TRBD1 (6 bases). Trimming stripped 0 bases from V and 3 bases from J, with 17 bases between. This CDR3 comprises 17 residues. Per germline, CDR1 SGHVS and CDR2 FQNEAQ. This CDR3 is CASSLAYPDGGKETQYF. CDR3 in DNA: TGTGCCAGCAGCTTAGCGTATCCGGATGGGGGCAAAGAGACCCAGTACTTC.

This clonotype has a count of ten or more. The rearrangement links TRBV7-8 to TRBJ1-6; 7 nucleotides agree with TRBD1. V dropped 10 bases and J dropped 8; count of bases not matched to a gene: 8. Germline V lookup: CDR1 SGHVS, CDR2 FQNEAQ. The CDR3 totals 13 residues. The CDR3 sequence: CATLTGKHSPLHF. CDR3 sequence (DNA): TGTGCCACCCTGACAGGGAAACATTCACCCCTCCACTTT.

This clonotype was counted at least ten times. The rearrangement joins TRBV6-5 to TRBJ1-5, with a tentative D call TRBD1 (5 bases). V gave up 4 bases and J gave up 7 bases, with 14 bases separating them. The CDR3 consists of 14 residues. Germline-derived CDR1 and CDR2 are MNHEY and SVGAGI. The CDR3 is CASSSHGAGQPQHF. The CDR3 DNA reads TGTGCCAGCAGTTCCCATGGGGCAGGGCAGCCCCAGCATTTT.

The gene calls are TRBV19 and TRBJ1-1; D unclear. The CDR3 totals 14 residues. V was cut by 8 bases and J by 4 bases, with 17 bases left in between. In germline, CDR1 is LNHDA, CDR2 SQIVND (reference sequence). CDR3 loop: CASGPMTKGTEAFF. CDR3 sequence (DNA): TGTGCCAGTGGCCCAATGACGAAGGGCACTGAAGCTTTCTTT.